This TCR beta chain originates from a study of T cell repertoires in cytomegalovirus infection. On the study more broadly: CMV infection plus the matching HLA type was flagged by public TCR beta signatures. Study observations and caveats: Totalled public TCR beta family frequency picked out people who carried CMV plus the relevant HLA. Dominant in the ex vivo response were TCR beta clonotypes restricted by HLA-C and specific for CMV.

One entry per CDR3 protein results from TCRdb running MiXCR on the reads. In the table there are 150,000 to 200,000 distinct CDR3 sequences, 13% to 15% of which are singletons. Trimming at V came to 8 bases and at J to 0 bases, leaving 10 bases not matched to a gene. CDR1 and CDR2 (germline): MNHEY, SVGEGT. The CDR3 runs to 15 residues. A remark on this clonotype: The antigen is not known.

Sequencing was carried out using PBMCs. V and J are TRBV6-2 or TRBV6-3 and TRBJ2-7; 7 bases line up with TRBD1. The receptor's source is a human donor in good health (CMV status not recorded). Some clones in this sample may be carry-over from other donors' samples. The CDR3 sequence is CASVLTGQRSYEQYF. CDR3 DNA sequence: TGTGCCAGCGTGCTCACGGGACAGCGCTCCTACGAGCAGTACTTC.